The 9 T cell receptor beta chains below all came from one sample that was sequenced in a study of cytomegalovirus exposure and HLA in healthy donors. Vbeta (60) and Jbeta (13) primers were used in the PCR. Libraries were prepared by immunoSEQ multiplex PCR; TCRdb keeps only in-frame clonotypes and omits some of them. The sample contains some 120,000 clones, roughly 82% of which appear only once. Sequencing was carried out using PBMCs. These TCRs come from a male donor in good health and CMV-seropositive.

This sequence joins TRBV28 and TRBJ2-7; tentatively, D is TRBD2 (5 bases). Germline assignment: CDR1 MDHEN and CDR2 SYDVKM. Trimming removed 7 bases from V and 12 bases from J, with 16 bases in between. The CDR3 consists of 11 residues. The CDR3 here is CASIGRRVTYF. CDR3 coding DNA: TGTGCCAGCATCGGGCGGCGGGTGACGTACTTC.

The genes are TRBV5-1 and TRBJ2-1; 12 bases fit TRBD2. The CDR3 has 16 residues. V trimming: 0 bases; J trimming: 6 bases; junction bases outside the gene matches: 4. In germline, CDR1 is SGHRS, CDR2 YFSETQ. CDR3 region: CASSLVTSGSFNEQFF. As DNA, the CDR3 is TGCGCCAGCAGCTTGGTGACTAGCGGGAGTTTCAATGAGCAGTTCTTC.

The chain recombines TRBV6-4 with TRBJ1-2, with D possibly matching TRBD1 (5 bases). Trimming stripped 7 bases from V and 4 bases from J, with 22 bases between. The germline V gene has CDR1 MRHNA and CDR2 SNTAGT. This CDR3 comprises 16 residues. CDR3 loop: CASKQDSGEPSYGYTF. In nucleotides, the CDR3 is TGTGCCAGCAAACAGGATAGCGGGGAACCCTCCTATGGCTACACCTTC.

The V and J genes are TRBV6-1 and TRBJ1-1; 7 bases match TRBD1. The germline V gene encodes CDR1 MNHNS and CDR2 SASEGT. Trimming cost V 1 base and J 7 bases; bases outside gene matches: 9. The CDR3 runs to 15 residues. The CDR3: CASSEEAQGVGEAFF. DNA of the CDR3: TGTGCCAGCAGTGAAGAGGCCCAGGGGGTTGGTGAAGCTTTCTTT.

This clone showed up just a few times. V is TRBV28 and J is TRBJ2-7, with 9 bases fitting TRBD2. Germline CDR1 reads MDHEN; CDR2 reads SYDVKM. Losses at the gene ends were 6 bases for V and 5 bases for J; bases not matched to a gene: 8. This CDR3 spans 14 amino acids. CDR3 sequence (DNA): TGTGCCAGCAGGGCGGGAGGGTCCAGGGACGAGCAGTACTTC. This sequence encodes CASRAGGSRDEQYF.

V gene TRBV9 combines with J gene TRBJ2-5; 10 bases map to TRBD1. Matching the DNA end better, TRBJ2-7 makes the J call doubtful. The germline CDR1 and CDR2 sequences are SGDLS and YYNGEE. This CDR3 contains 13 residues. The CDR3 DNA reads as TGTGCCAGCTCGACAGGGGGCTTCTACGAGCAGTACTTC. Its protein is CASSTGGFYEQYF.

The J gene is TRBJ2-5, the V gene TRBV4-1; TRBD2 aligns across 7 bases. CDR3 length: 17 residues. Germline values: CDR1 MGHRA, CDR2 YSYEKL. V lost 4 bases and J lost 1; bases outside the gene matches: 12. The CDR3 sequence is CASSLVTGGGTQETQYF. The CDR3 DNA sequence: TGCGCCAGCAGCCTCGTTACGGGAGGTGGGACCCAAGAGACCCAGTACTTC.

This chain uses TRBV7-9 with TRBJ2-7; tentatively, D is TRBD2 (6 bases). The CDR3 spans 13 residues. Per the germline V gene, CDR1 is SEHNR and CDR2 is FQNEAQ (reference sequence). V lost 1 base and J 5 bases, leaving 9 bases between the germline ends. The CDR3 spells CASSLDPGDEQYF. CDR3 nucleotide sequence: TGTGCCAGCAGCTTAGATCCGGGGGACGAGCAGTACTTC.

CDR3 sequence reads: CASSSPGLAGGYYEQYF. The CDR3 coding sequence is TGTGCCAGCAGTTCCCCCGGACTAGCGGGAGGGTACTACGAGCAGTACTTC. J is TRBJ2-7 and V is TRBV28; 15 nucleotides match TRBD2. There are 17 residues in the CDR3. V lost 4 bases and J lost 3; bases outside the gene matches: 7. Germline V gene lookup returns CDR1 MDHEN and CDR2 SYDVKM. Complete variable domain (other parts from reference TRBV28 and TRBJ2-7): DVKVTQSSRYLVKRTGEKVFLECVQDMDHENMFWYRQDPGLGLRLIYFSYDVKMKEKGDIPEGYSVSREKKERFSLILESASTNQTSMYLCASSSPGLAGGYYEQYFGPGTRLTVT.